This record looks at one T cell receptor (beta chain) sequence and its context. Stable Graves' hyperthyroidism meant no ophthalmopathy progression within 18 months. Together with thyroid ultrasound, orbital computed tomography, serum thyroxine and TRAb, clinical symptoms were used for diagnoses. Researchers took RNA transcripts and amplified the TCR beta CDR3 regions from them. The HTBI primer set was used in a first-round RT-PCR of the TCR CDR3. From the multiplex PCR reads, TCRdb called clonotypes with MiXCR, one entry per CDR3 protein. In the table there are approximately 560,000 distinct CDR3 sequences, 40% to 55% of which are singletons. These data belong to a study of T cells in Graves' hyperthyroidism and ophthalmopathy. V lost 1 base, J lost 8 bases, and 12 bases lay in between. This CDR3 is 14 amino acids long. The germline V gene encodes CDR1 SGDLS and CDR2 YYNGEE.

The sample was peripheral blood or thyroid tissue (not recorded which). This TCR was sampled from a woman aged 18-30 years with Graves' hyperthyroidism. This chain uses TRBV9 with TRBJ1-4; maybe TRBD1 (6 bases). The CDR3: CASSVRQGHEKLFF. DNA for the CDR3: TGTGCCAGCAGCGTAAGGCAGGGACACGAAAAACTGTTTTTT. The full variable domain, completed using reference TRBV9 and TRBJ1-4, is DSGVTQTPKHLITATGQRVTLRCSPRSGDLSVYWYQQSLDQGLQFLIQYYNGEERAKGNILERFSAQQFPDLHSELNLSSLELGDSALYFCASSVRQGHEKLFFGSGTQLSVL.